This T cell receptor beta chain was observed in a study of technical replicates of blood from several donors. Profiling relied on immunoSEQ multiplex PCR, and the TCRdb table lists in-frame clones only, not all of them. Here the sample spans 65,000 to 90,000 clones, about 91% being singletons. The CDR3 contains 12 residues. V gave up 7 bases and J gave up 4 bases, with 10 bases separating them. Per the germline V gene, CDR1 is MNHNY and CDR2 is SVGAGI (reference sequence). The V call is TRBV6-6, the J call TRBJ1-2; D is ambiguous. This clonotype was sampled from a human donor in good health. The sequencing input was T cells isolated from PBMCs. The CDR3 DNA sequence: TGTGCCAGCACCTTATCGGGCTATGGCTACACCTTC. It translates to CASTLSGYGYTF.